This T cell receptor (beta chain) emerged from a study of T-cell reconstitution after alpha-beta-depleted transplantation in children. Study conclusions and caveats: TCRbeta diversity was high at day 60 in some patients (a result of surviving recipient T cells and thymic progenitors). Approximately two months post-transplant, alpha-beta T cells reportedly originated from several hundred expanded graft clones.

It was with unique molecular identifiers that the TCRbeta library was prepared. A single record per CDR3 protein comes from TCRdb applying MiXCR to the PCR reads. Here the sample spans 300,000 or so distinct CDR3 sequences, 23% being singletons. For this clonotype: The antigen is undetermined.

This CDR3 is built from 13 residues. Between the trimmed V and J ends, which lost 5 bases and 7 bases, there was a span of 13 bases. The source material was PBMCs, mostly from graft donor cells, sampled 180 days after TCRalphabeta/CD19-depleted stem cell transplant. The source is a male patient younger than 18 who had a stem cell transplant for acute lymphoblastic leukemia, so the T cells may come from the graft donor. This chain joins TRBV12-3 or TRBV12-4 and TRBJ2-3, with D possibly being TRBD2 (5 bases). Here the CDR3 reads CASSLRGWNTQYF. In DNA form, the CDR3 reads TGTGCCAGCAGTCTCCGGGGTTGGAATACGCAGTATTTT.